This T cell receptor beta chain came from a study of blood T cell repertoires in COVID-19. Study-wide context: Italy, Spain and the United States were the sources of the convalescent and acute COVID-19 samples.

Profiling relied on immunoSEQ multiplex PCR, and the TCRdb table lists in-frame clones only, not all of them. The sample lists around 160,000 clones; around 81% were seen once. The CDR3 has 18 amino acids. V trimming: 0 bases; J trimming: 1 base; junction bases outside the gene matches: 7. CDR1 SGHTS and CDR2 YDEGEE come from the germline V gene. Material for sequencing was peripheral blood. This clonotype originated in a human donor with acute or convalescent COVID-19. The donor label of this sample is uncertain. J is TRBJ2-2 and V is TRBV5-8; 9 bases align to TRBD1. This CDR3 is CASSLALQGAGNTGELFF. As DNA, the CDR3 is TGTGCCAGCAGCTTGGCCTTACAGGGGGCCGGGAACACCGGGGAGCTGTTTTTT.